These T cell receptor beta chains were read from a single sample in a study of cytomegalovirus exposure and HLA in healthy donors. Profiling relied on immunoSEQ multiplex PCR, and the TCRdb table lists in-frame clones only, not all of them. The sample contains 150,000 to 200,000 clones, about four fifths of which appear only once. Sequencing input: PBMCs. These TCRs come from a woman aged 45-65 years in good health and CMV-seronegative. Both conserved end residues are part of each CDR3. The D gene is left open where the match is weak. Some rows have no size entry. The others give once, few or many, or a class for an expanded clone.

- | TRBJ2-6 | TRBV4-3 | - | CASSQDESGANVLTF | TGCGCCAGCAGCCAAGATGAGTCTGGGGCCAACGTCCTGACTTTC
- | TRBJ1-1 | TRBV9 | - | CASSPRLGFGVGTEAFF | TGTGCCAGCAGCCCCCGTCTAGGCTTCGGAGTGGGCACTGAAGCTTTCTTT
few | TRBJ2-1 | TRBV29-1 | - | CSVEFFYNEQFF | TGCAGCGTTGAATTCTTCTACAATGAGCAGTTCTTC
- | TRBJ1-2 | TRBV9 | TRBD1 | CASSLGGTGNYGYTF | TGTGCCAGCAGCTTAGGAGGGACAGGGAACTATGGCTACACCTTC
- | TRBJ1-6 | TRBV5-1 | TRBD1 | CASSPWDRGGNSPLHF | TGCGCCAGCAGCCCGTGGGACAGGGGCGGGAATTCACCCCTCCACTTT
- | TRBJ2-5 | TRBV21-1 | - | CASSIRTGRGETQYF | TGTGCCAGCAGCATCCGGACAGGGAGGGGCGAGACCCAGTACTTC
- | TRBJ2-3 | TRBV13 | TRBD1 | CASSLRGHRTDTQYF | TGTGCCAGCAGCTTGAGGGGGCACCGCACAGATACGCAGTATTTT
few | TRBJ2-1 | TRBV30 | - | CAWAPGIEQFF | TGTGCCTGGGCCCCAGGGATTGAGCAGTTCTTC
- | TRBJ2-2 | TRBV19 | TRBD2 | CASSMGPAGGLFGELFF | TGTGCCAGTAGTATGGGTCCGGCGGGGGGCCTTTTCGGGGAGCTGTTTTTT
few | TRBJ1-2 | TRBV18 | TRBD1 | CASSQGQIYGYTF | TGTGCCAGCTCCCAGGGACAGATCTATGGCTACACCTTC
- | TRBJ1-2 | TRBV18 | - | CASSPDSNYGYTF | TGTGCCAGCTCACCGGACAGCAACTATGGCTACACCTTC
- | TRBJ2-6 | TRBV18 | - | CASSPPGGNVLTF | TGTGCCAGCTCACCCCCGGGTGGCAACGTCCTGACTTTC
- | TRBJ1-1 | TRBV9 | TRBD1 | CASSVAGGQTYTEAFF | TGTGCCAGCAGCGTAGCTGGGGGACAGACTTACACTGAAGCTTTCTTT
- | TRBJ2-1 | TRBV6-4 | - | CASTRTAGNYNEQFF | TGTGCCAGCACCAGAACGGCGGGCAACTACAATGAGCAGTTCTTC
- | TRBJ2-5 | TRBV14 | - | CASSSRVPRLFQETQYF | TGTGCCAGCAGCTCCAGGGTCCCGCGGTTGTTCCAAGAGACCCAGTACTTC
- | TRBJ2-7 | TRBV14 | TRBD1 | CASSPGIGGREQYF | TGTGCCAGCAGCCCGGGAATAGGGGGCCGGGAGCAGTACTTC
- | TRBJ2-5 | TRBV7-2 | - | CASIPRGRETQYF | TGTGCCAGCATACCCCGAGGGAGAGAGACCCAGTACTTC
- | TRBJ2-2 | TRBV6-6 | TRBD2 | CASEGGRGTGELFF | TGTGCCAGCGAGGGCGGGAGAGGGACCGGGGAGCTGTTTTTT
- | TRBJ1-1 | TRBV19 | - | CASSIAGRDSSPMNTEAFF | TGTGCCAGTAGTATCGCCGGCCGCGACAGTTCCCCCATGAACACTGAAGCTTTCTTT
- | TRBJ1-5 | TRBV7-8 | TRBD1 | CASSSDRGWGQPQHF | TGTGCCAGCAGCTCGGACAGGGGTTGGGGTCAGCCCCAGCATTTT
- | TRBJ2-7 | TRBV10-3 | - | CATQDRSKTGYEQYF | TGTGCCACCCAAGACAGGAGCAAGACGGGCTACGAGCAGTACTTC
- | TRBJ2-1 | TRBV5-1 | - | CASTAGGAYNEQFF | TGCGCCAGCACAGCCGGCGGGGCTTACAATGAGCAGTTCTTC
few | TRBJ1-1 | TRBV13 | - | CASSFRQVNTEAFF | TGTGCCAGCAGCTTCCGACAGGTGAACACTGAAGCTTTCTTT
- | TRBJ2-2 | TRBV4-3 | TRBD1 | CASSQAWDRAGELFF | TGCGCCAGCAGCCAAGCTTGGGACAGGGCTGGGGAGCTGTTTTTT
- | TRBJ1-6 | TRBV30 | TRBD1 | CAWSSTGGTSPLHF | TGTGCCTGGAGCTCAACAGGGGGCACATCACCCCTCCACTTT
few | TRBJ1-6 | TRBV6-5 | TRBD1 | CASRHGQGFNSPLHF | TGTGCCAGCAGACACGGACAGGGTTTTAATTCACCCCTCCACTTT
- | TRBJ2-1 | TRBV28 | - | CASSPYLGQHEQFF | TGTGCCAGCAGTCCATACCTGGGGCAGCATGAGCAGTTCTTC
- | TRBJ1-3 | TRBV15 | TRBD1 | CATSRPGQGPNTIYF | TGTGCCACCAGCAGACCGGGACAGGGTCCCAACACCATATATTTT
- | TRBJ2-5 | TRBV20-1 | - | CRPGSKETQYF | TGCAGGCCCGGGTCCAAAGAGACCCAGTACTTC
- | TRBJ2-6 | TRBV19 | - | CASSIGGRGSGANVLTF | TGTGCCAGTAGTATTGGTGGCAGGGGCTCTGGGGCCAACGTCCTGACTTTC
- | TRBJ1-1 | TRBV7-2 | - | CASSLRQEAFF | TGTGCCAGCAGCTTGAGACAAGAAGCTTTCTTT
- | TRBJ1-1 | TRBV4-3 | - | CASSLEGLNTEAFF | TGCGCCAGCAGCCTGGAGGGATTAAACACTGAAGCTTTCTTT
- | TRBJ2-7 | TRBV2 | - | CASNGGSGYEQYF | TGTGCCAGCAACGGCGGCTCGGGATACGAGCAGTACTTC
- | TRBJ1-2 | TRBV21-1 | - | CARNQGIYGYTF | TGTGCCAGGAATCAGGGGATTTATGGCTACACCTTC
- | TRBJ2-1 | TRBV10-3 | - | CAISDFAGRRAEQFF | TGTGCCATCAGTGATTTTGCGGGGAGGCGCGCGGAGCAGTTCTTC
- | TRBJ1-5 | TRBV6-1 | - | CASSDSAGNQPQHF | TGTGCCAGCAGTGACTCGGCAGGGAATCAGCCCCAGCATTTT
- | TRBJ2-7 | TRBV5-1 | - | CASSLTPQGSGHEQYF | TGCGCCAGCAGCTTGACCCCCCAGGGGTCGGGACACGAGCAGTACTTC
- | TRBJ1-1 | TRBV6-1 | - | CASSDRGGDTEAFF | TGTGCCAGCAGTGACCGGGGGGGAGACACTGAAGCTTTCTTT
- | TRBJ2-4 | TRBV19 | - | CASSSLTERYKNIQYF | TGTGCCAGTAGCTCCCTGACAGAGAGGTACAAAAACATTCAGTACTTC
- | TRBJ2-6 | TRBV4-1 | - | CASSQRGGDGAGANVLTF | TGCGCCAGCAGCCAAAGGGGGGGAGACGGTGCTGGGGCCAACGTCCTGACTTTC
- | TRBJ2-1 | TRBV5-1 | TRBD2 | CASSLTSGMYNEQFF | TGCGCCAGCAGCTTAACTAGCGGGATGTACAATGAGCAGTTCTTC
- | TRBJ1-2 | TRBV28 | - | CASRSQGHENYGYTF | TGTGCCAGCAGATCCCAGGGACACGAAAACTATGGCTACACCTTC
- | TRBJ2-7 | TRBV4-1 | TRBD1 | CASSQGGGSSYEQYF | TGCGCCAGCAGCCAAGGAGGGGGCAGCTCCTACGAGCAGTACTTC
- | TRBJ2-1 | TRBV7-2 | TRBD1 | CASNSPIQGAQFF | TGTGCCAGCAACTCACCGATCCAGGGGGCCCAGTTCTTC
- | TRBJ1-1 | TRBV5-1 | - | CASSLITGGNTEAFF | TGCGCCAGCAGCTTGATTACTGGTGGGAACACTGAAGCTTTCTTT
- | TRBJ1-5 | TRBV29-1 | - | CSVEEGRNQPQHF | TGCAGCGTTGAGGAAGGGAGAAATCAGCCCCAGCATTTT
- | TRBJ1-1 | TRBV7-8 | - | CASSMAVGTEAFF | TGTGCCAGCAGCATGGCCGTTGGCACTGAAGCTTTCTTT